This T cell receptor beta chain comes out of a study of PD-1 blockade in classical Hodgkin lymphoma. Study-level background: It was nivolumab at 3 mg/kg, given intravenously every 2 weeks, that patients received. Whole-study results and caveats: Significant TCR diversity gains by C4D1 occurred in CD4+ but not CD8+ cells. The repertoire differences lack a defined cause, possibly disease activity or prior therapy.

Assay used: immunoSEQ multiplex PCR; TCRdb lists only in-frame clones, some missing. Found here are about 20,000 clones, approximately 84% of them singletons; the top ten hold 6% to 7.5%. In this sample, this clone turned up once. Its target is unknown. The time point was: cycle 4 day 1 (C4D1), after 6 weeks of nivolumab. Each and every patient relapsed after autologous stem cell transplantation, and patients got differing brentuximab vedotin exposure. The study isolated CD8+ T cells from thawed PBMCs by magnetic negative selection. The CDR3 is made up of 16 amino acids. Germline-derived CDR1 and CDR2 are MNHEY and SMNVEV (reference sequence). Germline trimming cut 3 bases from V and 4 bases from J; bases unmatched to any gene: 5.

V is TRBV27 and J is TRBJ2-1; TRBD2 matches 11 bases. The sequence came from a human donor with classical Hodgkin lymphoma. This specimen consisted of CD8+ T cells from blood, obtained before the fourth cycle of nivolumab. For the CDR3, the DNA is TGTGCCAGCAGTTTGTCTACTAGCGGGGGTTACAATGAGCAGTTCTTC. It specifies CASSLSTSGGYNEQFF.